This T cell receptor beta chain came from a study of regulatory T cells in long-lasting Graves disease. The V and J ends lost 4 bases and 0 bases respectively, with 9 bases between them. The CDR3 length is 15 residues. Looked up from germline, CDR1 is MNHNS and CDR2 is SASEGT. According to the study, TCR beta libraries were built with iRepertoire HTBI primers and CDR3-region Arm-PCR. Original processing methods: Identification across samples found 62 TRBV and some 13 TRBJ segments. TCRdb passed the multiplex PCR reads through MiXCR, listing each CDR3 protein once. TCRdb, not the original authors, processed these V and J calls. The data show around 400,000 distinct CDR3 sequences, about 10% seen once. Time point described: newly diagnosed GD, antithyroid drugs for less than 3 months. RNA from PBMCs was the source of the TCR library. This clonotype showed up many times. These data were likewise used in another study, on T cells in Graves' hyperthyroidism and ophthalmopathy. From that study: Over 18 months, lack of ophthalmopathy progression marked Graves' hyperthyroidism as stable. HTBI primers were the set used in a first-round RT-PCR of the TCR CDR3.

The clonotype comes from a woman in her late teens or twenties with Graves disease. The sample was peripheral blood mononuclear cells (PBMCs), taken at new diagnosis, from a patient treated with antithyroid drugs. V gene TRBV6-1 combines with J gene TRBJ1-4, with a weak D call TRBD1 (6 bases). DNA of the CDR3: TGTGCCAGCAGTGTGGACAGTGCAACTAATGAAAAACTGTTTTTT. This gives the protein CASSVDSATNEKLFF.